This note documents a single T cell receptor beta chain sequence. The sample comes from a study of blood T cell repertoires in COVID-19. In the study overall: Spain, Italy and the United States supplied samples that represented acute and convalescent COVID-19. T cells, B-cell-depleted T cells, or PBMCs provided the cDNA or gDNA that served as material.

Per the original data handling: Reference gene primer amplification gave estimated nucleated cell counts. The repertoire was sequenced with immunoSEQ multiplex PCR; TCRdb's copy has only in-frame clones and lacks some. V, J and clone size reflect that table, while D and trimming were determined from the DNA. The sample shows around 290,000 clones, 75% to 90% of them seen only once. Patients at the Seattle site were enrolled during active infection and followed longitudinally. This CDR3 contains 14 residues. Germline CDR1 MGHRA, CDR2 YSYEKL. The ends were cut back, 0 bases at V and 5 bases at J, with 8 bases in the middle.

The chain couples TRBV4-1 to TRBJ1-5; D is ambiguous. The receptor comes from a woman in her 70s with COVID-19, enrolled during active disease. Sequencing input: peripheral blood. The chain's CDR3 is CASSQEWRDQPQHF. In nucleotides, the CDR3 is TGCGCCAGCAGCCAAGAGTGGAGGGATCAGCCCCAGCATTTT.